Presented here are 29 T cell receptor beta chains from one specimen sequenced in a study of somatic mutations in cytotoxic T cells in rheumatoid arthritis. Clones were sequenced by immunoSEQ multiplex PCR, and TCRdb holds only the in-frame ones, with some missing. The sample yields about 16,000 clones, 82% seen once. What was sequenced was CD8+ T cells sorted from blood. The receptors stem from a woman in her forties or fifties with rheumatoid arthritis.

This clone occurred a few times. In DNA form, the CDR3 reads TGTGCCTGGAGGGGAGGATGGGGAAATCAGCCCCAGCATTTT. Its translation: CAWRGGWGNQPQHF. V and J are TRBV30 and TRBJ1-5; D not resolved. Germline CDR1 is GTSNPN and CDR2 is SVGIG (reference sequence). The CDR3 sequence is 14 residues long. V was trimmed by 3 bases and J by 4 bases, leaving 13 bases between them.

This sequence joins TRBV19 and TRBJ1-2, with a tentative D call TRBD1 (6 bases). V dropped 10 bases and J dropped 4 bases, with 16 bases sitting between them. The V gene's germline CDR1 is LNHDA and CDR2 SQIVND (reference sequence). This CDR3 region has 13 residues. CDR3 nucleotides: TGTGCCACCCCAGGGGAGGGCAGCTATGGCTACACCTTC. This translates into CATPGEGSYGYTF.

The chain uses TRBV6-5 and TRBJ2-1; D ambiguous. CDR3 size: 11 residues. CDR1 and CDR2 from the germline V gene are MNHEY and SVGAGI. V was clipped by 2 bases and J by 6 bases, with 2 bases between them. CDR3 in amino acids: CASSYGNEQFF. For the CDR3, the DNA is TGTGCCAGCAGTTACGGCAATGAGCAGTTCTTC.

The chain employs TRBV7-9 and TRBJ1-2, with D possibly TRBD1 on 5 matching bases. V was pared by 1 base and J by 2 bases, with 17 bases between. The V gene's germline CDR1 is SEHNR and CDR2 FQNEAQ (reference sequence). CDR3 length: 17 residues. The DNA for the CDR3 is TGTGCCAGCAGCTTAGGGGGGGGGTCCGCACCAAACTATGGCTACACCTTC. This encodes CASSLGGGSAPNYGYTF.

The rearrangement joins TRBV5-6 to TRBJ1-1, with no clear D. CDR1 is SGHDT and CDR2 is YYEEEE in the germline V gene. The ends were cut back, 6 bases at V and 3 bases at J, with 18 bases in the middle. This CDR3 comprises 15 residues. CDR3 amino acids: CASNGPGADYTEAFF. In DNA form, the CDR3 reads TGTGCCAGCAATGGACCGGGAGCCGACTACACTGAAGCTTTCTTT.

The chain joins TRBV7-9 to TRBJ1-4, with D possibly matching TRBD1 (5 bases). The germline V gene encodes CDR1 SEHNR and CDR2 FQNEAQ (reference sequence). The CDR3 consists of 13 residues. Trimming removed 2 bases at V and 7 bases at J, with 8 bases between. CDR3 DNA: TGTGCCAGCAGCTTATGGCAGGGTGAAAAACTGTTTTTT. This codes for CASSLWQGEKLFF.

This clone appeared a single time. The chain links TRBV5-5 to TRBJ1-1; D not resolved. The CDR3 has 13 amino acids. Germline CDR1 reads SGHKS; CDR2 reads YYEKEE (reference sequence). With 2 bases removed from V and 3 bases from J, the gap between germline ends came to 8 bases. The CDR3 nucleotides read TGTGCCAGCAGCTTACGCCCCCACACTGAAGCTTTCTTT. It specifies CASSLRPHTEAFF.

The rearrangement joins TRBV11-2 to TRBJ2-7, with TRBD2 matching 14 bases. V shed 5 bases and J 5 bases; nucleotides not matched to a gene: 8. The CDR3 covers 16 residues. From germline, CDR1 is SGHAT and CDR2 FQNNGV. The CDR3 sequence: CASSPPGLAGVHEQYF. DNA for the CDR3: TGTGCCAGCAGCCCCCCGGGACTAGCGGGAGTTCACGAGCAGTACTTC.

By share of the sample, this clone is medium-sized. This rearrangement joins TRBV4-1 to TRBJ2-7, with TRBD1 identical over 7 bases. The CDR3 has 16 residues. Trimming removed 0 bases from V and 0 bases from J; junction bases left unmatched: 5. Germline CDR1 and CDR2: MGHRA and YSYEKL. For the CDR3, the DNA is TGCGCCAGCAGCCAAGAAACTGGACAGGCCTCCTACGAGCAGTACTTC. It specifies CASSQETGQASYEQYF.

The gene calls are TRBV29-1 and TRBJ2-2; possibly TRBD1 for D (5 bases). Germline CDR1 SQVTM, CDR2 ANQGSEA. CDR3 length: 12 amino acids. Trimming took 3 bases from V and 5 from J, leaving 7 bases between them. The CDR3 DNA sequence: TGCAGCGTTGATCAGGGAACCGGGGAGCTGTTTTTT. Amino acids: CSVDQGTGELFF.

This chain uses TRBV5-6 with TRBJ2-7, with 12 positions matching TRBD2. J was trimmed by 0 bases and V by 4 bases; bases with no gene match: 5. Germline CDR1 and CDR2: SGHDT and YYEEEE. This CDR3 has 16 amino acids. CDR3 region: CASSGWTSGNSYEQYF. The CDR3 DNA is TGTGCCAGCAGCGGCTGGACTAGCGGGAACTCCTACGAGCAGTACTTC.

The rearrangement joins TRBV4-1 to TRBJ2-3; D tentatively reads TRBD1 or TRBD2 (6 bases each). Germline V lookup: CDR1 MGHRA, CDR2 YSYEKL. V lost 0 bases to trimming and J lost 5 bases, with 18 bases between them. The CDR3 runs 17 residues. CDR3 nucleotides: TGCGCCAGCAGCCAAGAACCGACGGGGGCCGTAGGAGATACGCAGTATTTT. Translating it yields CASSQEPTGAVGDTQYF.

V is TRBV19 and J is TRBJ1-1, with a tentative D call TRBD1 (6 bases). This CDR3 has 15 residues. Trimming left V 7 bases short and J 3 bases short, with 18 bases between. The germline gives CDR1 LNHDA, CDR2 SQIVND (reference sequence). The CDR3 nucleotides read TGTGCCAGTACTCTGGGGGATGAGGGGGACACTGAAGCTTTCTTT. This sequence encodes CASTLGDEGDTEAFF.

Only a few counts were recorded for this clone. The V and J genes are TRBV27 and TRBJ1-5; D gene ambiguous. From germline, CDR1 is MNHEY and CDR2 SMNVEV (reference sequence). CDR3 length equals 14 residues. Trimming left V 6 bases short and J 1 base short, with 10 bases between. The CDR3 is CASRTDGSNQPQHF. In DNA form, the CDR3 reads TGTGCCAGCAGAACGGACGGGAGCAATCAGCCCCAGCATTTT.

The chain uses TRBV4-1 and TRBJ2-7; D gene unclear. This CDR3 comprises 13 residues. CDR1 is MGHRA, CDR2 YSYEKL, per germline. Trimming removed 1 base from V and 1 base from J, with 5 bases in between. The CDR3 DNA reads TGCGCCAGCAGCCAAGTAAAGTCCTACGAGCAGTACTTC. Translated: CASSQVKSYEQYF.

This clone was seen only a few times. The chain recombines TRBV5-1 with TRBJ1-1; TRBD1 matches at 8 bases. Germline CDR1 is SGHRS and CDR2 is YFSETQ. The CDR3 has 14 amino acids. J gave up 3 bases and V 5 bases, and 6 bases lay outside the gene matches. The CDR3 is CASRPGGDDTEAFF. The CDR3 DNA reads TGCGCCAGCAGGCCAGGGGGCGATGACACTGAAGCTTTCTTT.

This sequence joins TRBV13 and TRBJ2-5; 9 bases map to TRBD1. The tail of the sequence fits TRBJ2-7 better, so the J call may be wrong. This CDR3 is built from 15 residues. Germline CDR1 PRHDT, CDR2 FYEKMQ (reference sequence). The CDR3 DNA sequence: TGTGCCAGCATCAAAAGCTGGGACAGGGACCACGAGCAGTACTTC. This gives the protein CASIKSWDRDHEQYF.

V and J are TRBV2 and TRBJ2-3; TRBD2 aligns across 8 bases. This CDR3 has 16 residues. The ends lost 5 bases at V and 3 bases at J; junction bases unmatched: 10. CDR1 and CDR2 (germline): SNHLY, FYNNEI. The CDR3 bases are TGTGCCAGCAGTTGGCCCTCCACGGGGGGGACAGATACGCAGTATTTT. Translated, it gives CASSWPSTGGTDTQYF.

V and J are TRBV6-1 and TRBJ2-5; D remains unclear. The CDR3 runs to 13 residues. Trimming stripped 6 bases from V and 1 base from J, with 9 bases between. Germline V gene data show CDR1 as MNHNS and CDR2 as SASEGT. CDR3 sequence (DNA): TGTGCCAGCAGGGCCCCTTCCCAAGAGACCCAGTACTTC. Translating gives CASRAPSQETQYF.

The chain is built from TRBV19 and TRBJ2-7; 13 positions match TRBD2. From germline, CDR1 is LNHDA and CDR2 SQIVND (reference sequence). Germline trimming cut 1 base from V and 5 bases from J; bases unmatched to any gene: 2. The CDR3 contains 15 residues. The CDR3 here is CASSIGTSGSHEQYF. CDR3 DNA: TGTGCCAGTAGTATAGGGACTAGCGGGAGCCACGAGCAGTACTTC.

The J gene is TRBJ1-4, the V gene TRBV13, with 7 bases aligning to TRBD1. CDR3 size: 14 residues. Unmatched junction bases numbered 4, after V lost 4 bases and J lost 5 bases. Per the germline V gene, CDR1 is PRHDT and CDR2 is FYEKMQ (reference sequence). Written as DNA, the CDR3 is TGTGCCAGCAGCTGGGACAGCCGAAATGAAAAACTGTTTTTT. The encoded protein is CASSWDSRNEKLFF.

J is TRBJ1-2 and V is TRBV6-5; D perhaps matches TRBD1 (5 bases). Germline values: CDR1 MNHEY, CDR2 SVGAGI. The length of the CDR3 is 15 residues. V dropped 0 bases and J dropped 4 bases, with 12 bases sitting between them. The CDR3 nucleotides read TGTGCCAGCAGTTACTCTCTGACAGTCGGCTATGGCTACACCTTC. Protein product: CASSYSLTVGYGYTF.

This clone has more than one count but fewer than ten. The chain is built from TRBV9 and TRBJ1-1; D not resolved. CDR1 SGDLS and CDR2 YYNGEE come from the germline V gene. V lost 3 bases and J 8 bases, leaving 8 bases between the germline ends. This CDR3 region has 11 residues. The CDR3 region has the DNA TGTGCCAGCAGCGACAGTAGAGAAGCTTTCTTT. Its translation is CASSDSREAFF.

The chain uses TRBV6-5 and TRBJ2-7; D gene unclear. V dropped 5 bases and J dropped 0 bases, with 14 bases sitting between them. The CDR3 consists of 15 residues. CDR1 is MNHEY and CDR2 is SVGAGI in the germline V gene. Here the CDR3 reads CASSTGPRSSYEQYF. The CDR3 bases are TGTGCCAGCAGTACCGGGCCCAGGAGCTCCTACGAGCAGTACTTC.

This chain connects TRBV7-2 to TRBJ2-7, with D tentatively TRBD1 (5 bases). In germline, CDR1 is SGHTA, CDR2 FQGNSA. Trimming removed 2 bases from V and 6 bases from J, with 17 bases in between. This CDR3 is built from 15 residues. CDR3 sequence: CASSLSGSMASEQYF. Here the CDR3 DNA reads TGTGCCAGCAGCTTATCAGGGTCTATGGCCTCCGAGCAGTACTTC.

The rearrangement joins TRBV6-5 to TRBJ2-1, with 8 bases identical to TRBD2. The J segment lost 3 bases and the V segment lost 6 bases, leaving 7 bases of the junction unmatched. The CDR3 has 15 residues. Looked up from germline, CDR1 is MNHEY and CDR2 is SVGAGI. CDR3 in DNA: TGTGCCAGCAGGGTCCGAGCGGGGGACTACAATGAGCAGTTCTTC. This translates into CASRVRAGDYNEQFF.

This sequence joins TRBV7-9 and TRBJ2-2; 11 bases are a match to TRBD2. The CDR3 contains 16 residues. CDR1 is SEHNR and CDR2 is FQNEAQ in the germline V gene (reference sequence). Trimming at V came to 5 bases and at J to 1 base, leaving 3 bases not matched to a gene. The CDR3 loop reads CASSDGLAGNTGELFF. The DNA of the CDR3 is TGTGCCAGCAGCGATGGACTAGCGGGGAACACCGGGGAGCTGTTTTTT.

The V and J genes are TRBV5-1 and TRBJ2-5; 12 nucleotides agree with TRBD2. The germline V gene has CDR1 SGHRS and CDR2 YFSETQ. The CDR3 is 19 amino acids. J gave up 4 bases and V 1 base, and 14 bases lay outside the gene matches. This chain's CDR3 is CASSLLLAGGPTSPETQYF. CDR3 coding DNA: TGCGCCAGCAGCTTGTTACTAGCGGGGGGCCCTACCTCCCCAGAGACCCAGTACTTC.

This chain connects TRBV13 to TRBJ2-2, with D perhaps given as TRBD1 or TRBD2 (6 bases each). Looked up from germline, CDR1 is PRHDT and CDR2 is FYEKMQ (reference sequence). The CDR3 contains 15 residues. Trimming left V 4 bases short and J 6 bases short, with 15 bases between. In DNA form, the CDR3 reads TGTGCCAGCAGCTCAGGGGTTGGGACTCCCGGGGAGCTGTTTTTT. As protein: CASSSGVGTPGELFF.